The clone carrying this T cell receptor beta chain was seen a few times. The antigen is unknown. Other DNA sequences in this specimen translate into the identical CDR3. Produced via immunoSEQ multiplex PCR; TCRdb's table is partial and in-frame only. The profile shows about 84,000 clones, more than 75% of them singletons. These data are taken from a study of OX40 agonist ivuxolimab in advanced cancers. Study-level information: In this cohort, patients received ivuxolimab, an agonistic anti-OX40 (CD134) antibody. Mean age roughly 65 years, range about 23 to 80; nearly 85% male. General study results and limits: Compared with CD4+, CD8+ T cells on average had more expanded clones.

Germline V gene data show CDR1 as KGHSH and CDR2 as LQKENI. The CDR3 runs to 13 residues. Trimming took off 6 bases at V and 4 bases at J, with 12 bases between the two ends. The sequence came from an adult with an advanced solid tumor such as melanoma, head and neck, liver or kidney cancer. The rearrangement joins TRBV18 to TRBJ1-2; maybe TRBD1 (5 bases). The sequenced sample was CD4+ or CD8+ T cells sorted from blood, obtained in a trial of the OX40 agonist ivuxolimab. CDR3 in DNA: TGTGCCAGCTCCCCTGGCAGGGTCTATGGCTACACCTTC. This translates into CASSPGRVYGYTF.